This T cell receptor (beta chain) was sequenced for a study of blood T cell repertoires in COVID-19. A few counts support this clone. This CDR3 spans 13 amino acids. Germline CDR1 and CDR2: SGHDN and FVKESK. V was clipped by 6 bases and J by 4 bases, with 13 bases between them. Clones were read by immunoSEQ multiplex PCR, and TCRdb kept only the in-frame ones, dropping some. The sample has 90,000 to 100,000 clones; roughly 82% are singletons. The chain combines TRBV14 with TRBJ2-7; D may be TRBD1 (6 bases). What was sequenced was peripheral blood. The receptor was isolated from a man older than 75 with acute or convalescent COVID-19. The CDR3 here is CASSLTGWYEQYF. CDR3 nucleotides: TGTGCCAGCAGTCTGACAGGATGGTACGAGCAGTACTTC.